The clone carrying this TCR beta chain has a handful of counts. The data are from a study of early T cells in non-severe SARS-CoV-2 infection. Germline assignment: CDR1 SGHNT and CDR2 YYREEE (reference sequence). The CDR3 is 15 residues long. V lost 4 bases and J lost 2, with 15 bases in between. Researchers tagged individual cDNA molecules with unique molecular identifiers. TCRdb recomputed calls from the 5' RACE reads with MiXCR, one row per CDR3 protein. The sample records about 59,000 distinct CDR3 sequences, roughly 13% being singletons. This TCR derives from an adult who was a healthcare worker with PCR-confirmed SARS-CoV-2 infection or an uninfected control (not recorded which). The sample here was whole blood, taken at baseline. The chain employs TRBV5-4 and TRBJ1-1; a weak D match, TRBD1 (6 bases). The CDR3 DNA is TGTGCCAGCAGCGGCCGGGACACTCTAAACACTGAAGCTTTCTTT. This encodes CASSGRDTLNTEAFF.